This TCR beta chain was recovered during a study of T cells in localized non-small cell lung cancer. General study results and limits: In the blood, greater T cell density corresponded to longer overall survival. Median roughly 57 top-100 tumor clones were shared with paired adjacent lung.

Germline CDR1 is MNHGY and CDR2 is SAAAGT. The CDR3 totals 13 residues. Trimming pared 2 bases from V and 1 base from J, leaving 5 bases between. Data came from immunoSEQ multiplex PCR; TCRdb stores just in-frame clones and leaves some out. The sample includes roughly 970 clones, approximately 25% of them seen just once. The sample holds a few counts of this clone. Its antigen is not identified. The TCR sequence derives from a male donor at least 60 years old with stage I squamous cell lung carcinoma. The sample consisted of lung tumor tissue, taken before any cancer treatment. V and J are TRBV6-8 and TRBJ2-5; D call uncertain. The CDR3 spells CASSYDFQETQYF. As DNA, the CDR3 is TGTGCCAGCAGTTACGACTTCCAAGAGACCCAGTACTTC.